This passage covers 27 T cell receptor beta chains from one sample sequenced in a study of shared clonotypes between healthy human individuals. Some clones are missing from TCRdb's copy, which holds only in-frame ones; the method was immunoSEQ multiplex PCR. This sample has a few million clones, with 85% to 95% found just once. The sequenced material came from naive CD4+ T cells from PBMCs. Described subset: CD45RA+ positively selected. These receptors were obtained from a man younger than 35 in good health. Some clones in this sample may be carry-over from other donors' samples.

CDR3 DNA: TGTGCCAGCACCTTGTTTGGACTAGCGGGAGGCAGCGGGGAGCTGTTTTTT. This sequence encodes CASTLFGLAGGSGELFF. The chain employs TRBV7-8 and TRBJ2-2; 14 positions match TRBD2. Germline loops: CDR1 SGHVS, CDR2 FQNEAQ. The CDR3 length is 17 residues. The trim removed 7 bases at V and 7 bases at J, leaving 11 bases unmatched. The variable domain in full, completed from reference TRBV7-8 and TRBJ2-2, reads GAGVSQSPRYKVAKRGQDVALRCDPISGHVSLFWYQQALGQGPEFLTYFQNEAQLDKSGLPSDRFFAERPEGSVSTLKIQRTQQEDSAVYLCASTLFGLAGGSGELFFGEGSRLTVL.

For the CDR3, the DNA is TGTGCCAGCAGCCCCATAGCGGGGCAAAGCACAGATACGCAGTATTTT. Its protein is CASSPIAGQSTDTQYF. This chain uses TRBV5-4 with TRBJ2-3; 8 bases map to TRBD2. V gave up 4 bases and J gave up 0 bases; unmatched junction bases: 7. The CDR3 runs to 16 residues. Germline CDR1 and CDR2: SGHNT and YYREEE (reference sequence).

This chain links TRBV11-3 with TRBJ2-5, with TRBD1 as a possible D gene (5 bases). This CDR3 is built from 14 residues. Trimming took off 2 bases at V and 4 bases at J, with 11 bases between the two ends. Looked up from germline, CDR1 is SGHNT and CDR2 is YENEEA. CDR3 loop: CASSLTQGVETQYF. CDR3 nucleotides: TGTGCCAGCAGCTTAACGCAGGGCGTAGAGACCCAGTACTTC.

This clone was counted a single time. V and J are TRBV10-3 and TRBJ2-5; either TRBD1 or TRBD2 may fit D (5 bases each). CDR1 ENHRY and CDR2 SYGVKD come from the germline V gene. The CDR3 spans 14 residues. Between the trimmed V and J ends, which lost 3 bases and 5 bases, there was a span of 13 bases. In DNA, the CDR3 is TGTGCCATCAGTGACCGGGGCACCGGCGAGACCCAGTACTTC. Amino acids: CAISDRGTGETQYF.

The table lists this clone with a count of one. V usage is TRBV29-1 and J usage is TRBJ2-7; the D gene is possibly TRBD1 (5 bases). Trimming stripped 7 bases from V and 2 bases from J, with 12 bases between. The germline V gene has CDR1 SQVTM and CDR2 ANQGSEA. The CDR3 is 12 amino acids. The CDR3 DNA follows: TGCAGCGCTGGACATAGTACCTACGAGCAGTACTTC. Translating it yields CSAGHSTYEQYF.

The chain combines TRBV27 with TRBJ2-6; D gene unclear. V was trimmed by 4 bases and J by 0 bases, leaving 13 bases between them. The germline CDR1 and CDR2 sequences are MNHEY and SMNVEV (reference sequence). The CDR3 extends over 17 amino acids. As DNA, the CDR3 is TGTGCCAGCAGTTCCACGCCTAGATTCTCTGGGGCCAACGTCCTGACTTTC. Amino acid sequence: CASSSTPRFSGANVLTF.

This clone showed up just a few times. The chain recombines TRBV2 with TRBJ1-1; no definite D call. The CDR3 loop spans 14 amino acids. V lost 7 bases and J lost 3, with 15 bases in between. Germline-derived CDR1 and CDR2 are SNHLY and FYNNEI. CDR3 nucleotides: TGTGCCAGCACCAGCTATCCCCGGGACACTGAAGCTTTCTTT. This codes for CASTSYPRDTEAFF.

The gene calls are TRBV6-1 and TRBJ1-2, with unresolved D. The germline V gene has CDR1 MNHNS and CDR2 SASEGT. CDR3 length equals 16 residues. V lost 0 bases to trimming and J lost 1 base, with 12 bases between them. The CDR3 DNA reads TGTGCCAGCAGTGAAGCAGCAGGCTGGGTTAACTATGGCTACACCTTC. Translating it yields CASSEAAGWVNYGYTF.

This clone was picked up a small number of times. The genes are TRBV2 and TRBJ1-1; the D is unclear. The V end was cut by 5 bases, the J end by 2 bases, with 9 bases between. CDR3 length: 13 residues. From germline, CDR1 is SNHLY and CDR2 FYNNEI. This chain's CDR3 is CASSPQVNTEAFF. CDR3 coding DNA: TGTGCCAGCAGTCCCCAGGTAAACACTGAAGCTTTCTTT. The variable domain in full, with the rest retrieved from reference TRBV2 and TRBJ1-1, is EPEVTQTPSHQVTQMGQEVILRCVPISNHLYFYWYRQILGQKVEFLVSFYNNEISEKSEIFDDQFSVERPDGSNFTLKIRSTKLEDSAMYFCASSPQVNTEAFFGQGTRLTVV.

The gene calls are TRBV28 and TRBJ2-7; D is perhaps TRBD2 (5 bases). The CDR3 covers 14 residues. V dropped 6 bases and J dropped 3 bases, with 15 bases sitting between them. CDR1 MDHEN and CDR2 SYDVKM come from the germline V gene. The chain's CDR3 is CASRPMAGNYEQYF. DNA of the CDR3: TGTGCCAGCAGACCGATGGCCGGGAACTACGAGCAGTACTTC.

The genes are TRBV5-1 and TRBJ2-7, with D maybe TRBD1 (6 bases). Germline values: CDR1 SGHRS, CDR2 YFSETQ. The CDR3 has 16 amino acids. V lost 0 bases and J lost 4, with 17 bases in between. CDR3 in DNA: TGCGCCAGCAGCTTGGGAGGAACAGGGAGTGGGTACGAGCAGTACTTC. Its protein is CASSLGGTGSGYEQYF.

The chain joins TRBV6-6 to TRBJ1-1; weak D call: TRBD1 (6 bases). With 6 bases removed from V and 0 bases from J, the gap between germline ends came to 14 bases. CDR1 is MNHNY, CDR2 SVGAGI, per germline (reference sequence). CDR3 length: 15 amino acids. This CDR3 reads CASSHGQSMNTEAFF. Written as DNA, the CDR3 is TGTGCCAGCAGCCACGGACAGTCCATGAACACTGAAGCTTTCTTT.

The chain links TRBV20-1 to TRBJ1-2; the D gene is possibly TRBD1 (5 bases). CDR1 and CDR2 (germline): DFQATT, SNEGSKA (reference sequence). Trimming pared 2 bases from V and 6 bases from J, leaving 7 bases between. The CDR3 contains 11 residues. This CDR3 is CSARQGHGYTF. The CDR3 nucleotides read TGCAGTGCTAGACAGGGTCATGGCTACACCTTC.

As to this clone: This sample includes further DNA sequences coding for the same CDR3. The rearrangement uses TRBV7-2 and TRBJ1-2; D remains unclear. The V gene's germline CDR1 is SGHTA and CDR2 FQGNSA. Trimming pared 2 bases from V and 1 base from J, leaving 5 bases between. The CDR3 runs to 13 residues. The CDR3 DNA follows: TGTGCCAGCAGCTTACAGGTTAACTATGGCTACACCTTC. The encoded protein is CASSLQVNYGYTF.

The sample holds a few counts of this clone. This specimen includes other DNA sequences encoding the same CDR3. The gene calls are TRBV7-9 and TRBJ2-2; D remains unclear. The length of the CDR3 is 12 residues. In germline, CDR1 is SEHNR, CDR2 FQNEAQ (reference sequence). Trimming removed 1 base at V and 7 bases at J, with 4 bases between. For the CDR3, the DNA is TGTGCCAGCAGCTTAGTAGGCGGGGAGCTGTTTTTT. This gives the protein CASSLVGGELFF. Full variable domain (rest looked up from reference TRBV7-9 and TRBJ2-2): DTGVSQNPRHKITKRGQNVTFRCDPISEHNRLYWYRQTLGQGPEFLTYFQNEAQLEKSRLLSDRFSAERPKGSFSTLEIQRTEQGDSAMYLCASSLVGGELFFGEGSRLTVL.

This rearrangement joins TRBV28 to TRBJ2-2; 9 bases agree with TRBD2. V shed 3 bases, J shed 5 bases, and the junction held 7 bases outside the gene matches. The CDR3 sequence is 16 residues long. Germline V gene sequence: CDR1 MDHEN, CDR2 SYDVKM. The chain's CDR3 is CASSLVLAGLTGELFF. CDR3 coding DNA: TGTGCCAGCAGTTTGGTGCTAGCGGGGCTGACCGGGGAGCTGTTTTTT.

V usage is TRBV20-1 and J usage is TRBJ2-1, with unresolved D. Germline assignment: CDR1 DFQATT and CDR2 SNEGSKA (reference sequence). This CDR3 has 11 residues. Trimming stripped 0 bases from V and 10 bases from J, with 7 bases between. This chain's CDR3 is CSARDKYEQFF. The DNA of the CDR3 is TGCAGTGCTAGAGATAAGTACGAGCAGTTCTTC.

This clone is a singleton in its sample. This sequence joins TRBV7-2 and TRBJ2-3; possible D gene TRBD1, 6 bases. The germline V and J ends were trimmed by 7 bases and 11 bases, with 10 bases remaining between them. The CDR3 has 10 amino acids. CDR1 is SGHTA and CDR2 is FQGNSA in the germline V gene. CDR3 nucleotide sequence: TGTGCCAGCAAGTTAGGGGGGCAGTATTTT. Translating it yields CASKLGGQYF.

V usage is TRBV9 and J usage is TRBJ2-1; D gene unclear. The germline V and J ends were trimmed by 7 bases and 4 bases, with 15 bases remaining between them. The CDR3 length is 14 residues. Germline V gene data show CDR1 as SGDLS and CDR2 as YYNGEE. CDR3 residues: CASGVQGGYNEQFF. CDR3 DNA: TGTGCCAGCGGGGTTCAAGGCGGATACAATGAGCAGTTCTTC.

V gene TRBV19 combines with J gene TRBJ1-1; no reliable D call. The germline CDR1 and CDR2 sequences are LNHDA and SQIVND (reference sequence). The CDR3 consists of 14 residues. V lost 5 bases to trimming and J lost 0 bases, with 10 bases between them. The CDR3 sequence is CASSLRQMNTEAFF. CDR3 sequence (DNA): TGTGCCAGTAGTTTGCGCCAGATGAACACTGAAGCTTTCTTT. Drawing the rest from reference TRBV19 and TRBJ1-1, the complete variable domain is DGGITQSPKYLFRKEGQNVTLSCEQNLNHDAMYWYRQDPGQGLRLIYYSQIVNDFQKGDIAEGYSVSREKKESFPLTVTSAQKNPTAFYLCASSLRQMNTEAFFGQGTRLTVV.

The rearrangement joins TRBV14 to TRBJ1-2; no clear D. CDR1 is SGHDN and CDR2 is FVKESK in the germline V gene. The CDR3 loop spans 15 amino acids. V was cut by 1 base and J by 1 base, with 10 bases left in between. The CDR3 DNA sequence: TGTGCCAGCAGCCAAGGAGGGCCCGGTAACTATGGCTACACCTTC. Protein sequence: CASSQGGPGNYGYTF.

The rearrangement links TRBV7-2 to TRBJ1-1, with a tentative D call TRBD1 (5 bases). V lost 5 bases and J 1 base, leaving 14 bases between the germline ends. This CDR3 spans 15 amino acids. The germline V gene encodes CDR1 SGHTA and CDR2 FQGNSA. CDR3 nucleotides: TGTGCCAGCAGCACCCGGGGGACGGGGAACACTGAAGCTTTCTTT. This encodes CASSTRGTGNTEAFF. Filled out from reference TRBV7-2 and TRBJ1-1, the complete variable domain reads GAGVSQSPSNKVTEKGKDVELRCDPISGHTALYWYRQSLGQGLEFLIYFQGNSAPDKSGLPSDRFSAERTGGSVSTLTIQRTQQEDSAVYLCASSTRGTGNTEAFFGQGTRLTVV.

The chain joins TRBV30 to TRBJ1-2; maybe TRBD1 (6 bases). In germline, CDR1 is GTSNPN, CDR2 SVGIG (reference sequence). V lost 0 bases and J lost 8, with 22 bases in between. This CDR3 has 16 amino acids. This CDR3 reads CAWSVQYKGGSGGYTF. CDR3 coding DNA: TGTGCCTGGAGTGTCCAGTATAAGGGGGGGTCGGGCGGCTACACCTTC.

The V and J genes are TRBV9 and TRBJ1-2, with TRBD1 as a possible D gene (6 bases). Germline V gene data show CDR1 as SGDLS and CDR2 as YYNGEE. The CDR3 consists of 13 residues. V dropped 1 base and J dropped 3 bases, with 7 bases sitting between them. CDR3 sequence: CASSVTGHYGYTF. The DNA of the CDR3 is TGTGCCAGCAGCGTAACAGGGCACTATGGCTACACCTTC.

CDR3 sequence reads: CASSGGQPNQPQHF. The CDR3 DNA reads as TGTGCCAGCAGTGGGGGACAGCCTAATCAGCCCCAGCATTTT. The rearrangement uses TRBV7-2 and TRBJ1-5; 7 bases are a match to TRBD1. There are 14 residues in the CDR3. Germline lookup yields CDR1 SGHTA and CDR2 FQGNSA. The junction had 6 bases not matched to a gene; V was cut back by 6 bases and J by 4 bases.

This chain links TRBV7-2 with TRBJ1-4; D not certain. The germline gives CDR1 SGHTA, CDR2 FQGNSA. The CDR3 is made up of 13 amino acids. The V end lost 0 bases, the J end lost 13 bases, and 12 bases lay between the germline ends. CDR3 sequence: CASSLAVWGGLFF. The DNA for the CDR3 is TGTGCCAGCAGCTTAGCCGTATGGGGAGGACTGTTTTTT.

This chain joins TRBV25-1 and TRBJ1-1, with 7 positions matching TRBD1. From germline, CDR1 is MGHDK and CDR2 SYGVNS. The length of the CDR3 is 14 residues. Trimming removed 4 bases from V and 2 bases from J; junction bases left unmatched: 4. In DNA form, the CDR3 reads TGTGCCAGCAGTGGACAGGGAGATAACACTGAAGCTTTCTTT. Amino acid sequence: CASSGQGDNTEAFF.